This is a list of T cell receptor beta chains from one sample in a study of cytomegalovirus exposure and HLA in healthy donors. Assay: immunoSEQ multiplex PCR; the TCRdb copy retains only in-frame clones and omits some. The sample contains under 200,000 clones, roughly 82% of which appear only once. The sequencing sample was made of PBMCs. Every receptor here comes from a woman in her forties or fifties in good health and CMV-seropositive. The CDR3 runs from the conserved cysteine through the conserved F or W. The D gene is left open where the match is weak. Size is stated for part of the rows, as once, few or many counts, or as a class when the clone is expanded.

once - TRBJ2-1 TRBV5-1 CASSLNGYEQFF TGCGCCAGCAGCTTGAACGGGTATGAGCAGTTCTTC
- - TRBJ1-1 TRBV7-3 CASSLRQKSEAFF TGTGCCAGCAGCTTAAGACAGAAAAGTGAAGCTTTCTTT
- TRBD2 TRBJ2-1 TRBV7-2 CASSLRSAASGGNEQFF TGTGCCAGCAGCTTAAGGTCCGCGGCTAGCGGGGGGAATGAGCAGTTCTTC
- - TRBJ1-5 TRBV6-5 CASSVQRGNQPQHF TGTGCCAGCAGCGTACAAAGGGGGAATCAGCCCCAGCATTTT
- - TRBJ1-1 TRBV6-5 CASSPGVGITEAFF TGTGCCAGCAGCCCCGGAGTAGGTATCACTGAAGCTTTCTTT
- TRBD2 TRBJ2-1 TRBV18 CATAGGQKEQFF TGTGCCACCGCGGGGGGGCAAAAGGAGCAGTTCTTC
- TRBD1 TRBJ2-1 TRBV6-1 CASSERTGQGEQFF TGTGCCAGCAGTGAAAGGACAGGGCAGGGAGAGCAGTTCTTC
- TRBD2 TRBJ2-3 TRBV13 CASSLWASGVTDTQYF TGTGCCAGCAGCTTATGGGCTAGCGGGGTTACAGATACGCAGTATTTT
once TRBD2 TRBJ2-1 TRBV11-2 CASSLVVGGGPGEQFF TGTGCCAGCAGCTTAGTTGTTGGCGGGGGGCCGGGTGAGCAGTTCTTC
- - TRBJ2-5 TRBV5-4 CASSSQGFQETQYF TGTGCCAGCAGCTCCCAGGGTTTCCAAGAGACCCAGTACTTC
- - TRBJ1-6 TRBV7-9 CASNLLSSYNSPLHF TGTGCCAGCAACCTACTGAGCTCCTATAATTCACCCCTCCACTTT
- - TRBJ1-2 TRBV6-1 CASSEVIGSYGYTF TGTGCCAGCAGTGAAGTGATAGGGAGTTATGGCTACACCTTC
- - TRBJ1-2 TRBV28 CASSFPVSGGYGYTF TGTGCCAGCAGTTTCCCCGTGTCGGGAGGCTATGGCTACACCTTC
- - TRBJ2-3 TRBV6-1 CASIEPGYTQYF TGTGCCAGCATAGAACCGGGGTATACGCAGTATTTT
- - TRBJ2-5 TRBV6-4 CASSEAGKGTQYF TGTGCCAGCAGTGAAGCGGGCAAAGGGACCCAGTACTTC
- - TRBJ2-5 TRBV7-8 CASEAGQETQYF TGTGCCAGCGAGGCAGGGCAAGAGACCCAGTACTTC
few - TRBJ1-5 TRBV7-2 CASSLDGDPPQHF TGTGCCAGCAGCTTAGACGGGGATCCGCCCCAGCATTTT
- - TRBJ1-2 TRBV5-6 CASSLRVRANYGYTF TGTGCCAGCAGCTTGCGGGTCAGGGCAAACTATGGCTACACCTTC
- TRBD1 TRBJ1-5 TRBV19 CASRPLDRDHQPQHF TGTGCCAGTCGACCCCTCGACAGGGACCATCAGCCCCAGCATTTT
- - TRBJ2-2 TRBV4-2 CASSLAAGGPNTGELFF TGTGCCAGCAGCCTAGCCGCCGGGGGGCCGAACACCGGGGAGCTGTTTTTT
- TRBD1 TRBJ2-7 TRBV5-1 CASSLGGQASYEQYF TGCGCCAGCAGCCTAGGAGGACAGGCCTCCTACGAGCAGTACTTC
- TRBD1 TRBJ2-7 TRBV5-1 CASSLQGAQYEQYF TGCGCCAGCAGCCTACAGGGGGCGCAATACGAGCAGTACTTC
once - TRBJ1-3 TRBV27 CASSHDTRGTDTIYF TGTGCCAGCAGTCACGATACCAGGGGTACGGACACCATATATTTT
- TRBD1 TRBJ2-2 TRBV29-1 CSVDLWDRVNTGELFF TGCAGCGTTGATCTTTGGGACAGGGTGAACACCGGGGAGCTGTTTTTT